This TCR beta chain was sequenced for a study of T cell repertoires in cytomegalovirus infection. At the level of the study: From public TCR beta signatures came an indication of both CMV infection and matching HLA type.

This clonotype was detected a few times. Its antigen remains unidentified. Per the germline V gene, CDR1 is LNHDA and CDR2 is SQIVND (reference sequence). Trimming cost V 7 bases and J 1 base, with 10 bases left between them. This CDR3 spans 13 amino acids. General study points: Across the ex vivo response, the dominant clonotypes were HLA-C-restricted CMV-specific TCR beta clonotypes.

TCRdb reprocessed the reads with MiXCR, giving one entry per CDR3 protein. The sample records hundreds of thousands of distinct CDR3 sequences, about 44% being singletons. The chain employs TRBV19 and TRBJ1-1; no clear D gene. Specimen: cultured PBMCs, collected from culture after CMV antigen stimulation. This TCR came from a human donor in good health (CMV status not recorded). Some clones in this sample may be carry-over from other donors' samples. The CDR3 is CASKIGKNTEAFF. The CDR3 nucleotides read TGTGCCAGTAAAATAGGCAAGAACACTGAAGCTTTCTTT.